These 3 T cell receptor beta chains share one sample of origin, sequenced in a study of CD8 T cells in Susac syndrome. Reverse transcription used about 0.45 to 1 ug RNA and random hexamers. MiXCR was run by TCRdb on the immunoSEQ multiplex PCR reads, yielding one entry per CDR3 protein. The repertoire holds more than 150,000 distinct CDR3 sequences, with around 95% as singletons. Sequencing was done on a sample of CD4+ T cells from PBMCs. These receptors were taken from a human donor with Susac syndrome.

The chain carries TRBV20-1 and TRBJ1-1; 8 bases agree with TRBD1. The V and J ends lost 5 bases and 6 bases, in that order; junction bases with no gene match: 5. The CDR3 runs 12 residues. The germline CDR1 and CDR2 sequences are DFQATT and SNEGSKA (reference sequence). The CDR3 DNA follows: TGCAGTGCTGGACAGGGCGTGGCTGAAGCTTTCTTT. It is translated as CSAGQGVAEAFF.

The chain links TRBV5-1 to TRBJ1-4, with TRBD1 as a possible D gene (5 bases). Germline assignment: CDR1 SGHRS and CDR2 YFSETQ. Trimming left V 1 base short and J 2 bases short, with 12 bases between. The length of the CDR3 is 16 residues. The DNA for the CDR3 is TGCGCCAGCAGCTTGTCGGGGGTCGGGACTAATGAAAAACTGTTTTTT. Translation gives CASSLSGVGTNEKLFF.

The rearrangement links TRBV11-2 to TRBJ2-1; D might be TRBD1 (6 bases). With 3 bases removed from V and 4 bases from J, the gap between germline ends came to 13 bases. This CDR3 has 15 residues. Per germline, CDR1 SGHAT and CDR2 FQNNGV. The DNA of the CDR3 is TGTGCCAGCAGCTTTCTTAGGCAGGGGTACAATGAGCAGTTCTTC. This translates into CASSFLRQGYNEQFF.